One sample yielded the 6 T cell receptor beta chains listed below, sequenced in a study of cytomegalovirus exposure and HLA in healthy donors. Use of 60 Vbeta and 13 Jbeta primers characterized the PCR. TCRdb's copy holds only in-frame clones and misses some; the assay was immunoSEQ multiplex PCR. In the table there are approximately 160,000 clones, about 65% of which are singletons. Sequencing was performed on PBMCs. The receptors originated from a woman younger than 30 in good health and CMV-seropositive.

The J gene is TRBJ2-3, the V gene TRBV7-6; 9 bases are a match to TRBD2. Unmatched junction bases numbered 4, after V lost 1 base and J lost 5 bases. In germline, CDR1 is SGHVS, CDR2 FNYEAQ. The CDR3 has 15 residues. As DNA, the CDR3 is TGTGCCAGCAGCTTAGGTGGCGGGGGGGGAGATACGCAGTATTTT. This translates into CASSLGGGGGDTQYF.

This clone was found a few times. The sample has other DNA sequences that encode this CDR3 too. This CDR3 reads CASSLSIYHNTGELFF. DNA of the CDR3: TGTGCCAGCAGTTTATCGATCTACCATAACACCGGGGAGCTGTTTTTT. The chain recombines TRBV6-5 with TRBJ2-2; D is ambiguous. This CDR3 has 16 residues. The ends were cut back, 4 bases at V and 2 bases at J, with 14 bases in the middle. Germline V gene data show CDR1 as MNHEY and CDR2 as SVGAGI.

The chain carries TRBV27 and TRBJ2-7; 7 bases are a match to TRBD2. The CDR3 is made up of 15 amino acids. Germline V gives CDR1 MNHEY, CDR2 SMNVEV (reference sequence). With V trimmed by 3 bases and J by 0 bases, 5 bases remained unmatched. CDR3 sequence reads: CASSFEGRASYEQYF. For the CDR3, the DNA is TGTGCCAGCAGTTTTGAGGGGAGGGCCTCCTACGAGCAGTACTTC.

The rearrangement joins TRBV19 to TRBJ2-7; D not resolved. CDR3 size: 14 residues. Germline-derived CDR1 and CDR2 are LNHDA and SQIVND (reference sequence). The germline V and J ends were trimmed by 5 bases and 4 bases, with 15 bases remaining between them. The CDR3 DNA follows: TGTGCCAGTAGTCTGATAGTGGGCCGGTACGAGCAGTACTTC. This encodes CASSLIVGRYEQYF.

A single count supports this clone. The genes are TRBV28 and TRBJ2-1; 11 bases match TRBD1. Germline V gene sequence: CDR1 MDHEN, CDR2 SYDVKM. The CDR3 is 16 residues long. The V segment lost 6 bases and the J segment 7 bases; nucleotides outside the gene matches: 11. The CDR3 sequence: CASRLPGQGAGNEQFF. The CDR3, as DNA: TGTGCCAGCAGACTCCCCGGACAGGGGGCCGGTAATGAGCAGTTCTTC.

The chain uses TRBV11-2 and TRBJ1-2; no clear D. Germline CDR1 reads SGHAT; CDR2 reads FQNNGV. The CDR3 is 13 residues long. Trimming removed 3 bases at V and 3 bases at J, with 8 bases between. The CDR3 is CASSFGVYYGYTF. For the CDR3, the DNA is TGTGCCAGCAGCTTCGGGGTATACTATGGCTACACCTTC.